This TCR beta chain was identified during a study of tumor and adjacent non-tumor tissue in lung cancer. Study summary: Patients were aged roughly 31 to 76, about 10 men and about 5 women, stage I to III. Study outcomes and limitations: In normal lung, the top 100 clones were significantly more dominant than in tumor.

This sample's RNA came from whole unsorted tissue. More than 3 cm separated this lung sample from the edge of the tumor. The CDR3 runs 16 residues. This clonotype was detected ten times or more. Its matching antigen is unknown. A modified ARM-PCR protocol with three rounds of nested PCR amplified TCRbeta. TCRdb fed the multiplex PCR reads into MiXCR, producing one record per CDR3 protein. The table lists 50,000 to 60,000 distinct CDR3 sequences, 74% of them singletons. Material for sequencing was distant non-tumor lung tissue. The sequence was obtained from a woman in her sixties or seventies with non-small cell lung cancer. The chain uses TRBV21-1 and TRBJ1-2; TRBD1, the D gene given by the table, was not confirmed from the DNA. TRBV21-1 represents a pseudogene. CDR3: CASLTIPNREPYGYTF. The CDR3 bases are TGTGCCAGCTTAACCATACCTAACAGGGAGCCATATGGCTACACCTTC.